This TCR beta chain originates from a study of T cell responses to AZD1222 COVID-19 vaccine. Assay used: immunoSEQ multiplex PCR; TCRdb lists only in-frame clones, some missing. Among roughly 200,000 clones, about 93% were seen once, and the ten largest hold under 1.1%. On this clone: The antigen is unknown.

CDR3 size: 12 residues. Trimming left V 2 bases short and J 7 bases short, with 5 bases between. Germline values: CDR1 SNHLY, CDR2 FYNNEI. General study results and limits: Mostly white British, mostly female donors; authors suggested clonal diversity may be underestimated. Regions 160-218 and 743-854 held dominance among vaccine-associated CD4 TCRs, which spanned spike.

The receptor was isolated from an adult who received the MenACWY meningococcal vaccine as a control. The chain has TRBV2 and TRBJ2-2; unclear D gene. Sequenced here: peripheral blood, sampled 28 days after the second dose of the MenACWY control vaccine. The CDR3 loop is CASSESIGELFF. The CDR3, as DNA: TGTGCCAGCAGTGAAAGTATCGGGGAGCTGTTTTTT.